The clone carrying this T cell receptor beta chain has only a few counts. Its specificity is unknown. This entry comes from a study of beta chain features in type 1 diabetes. Study overall: In all, 107,917,701 sorted cells from all samples were analyzed.

General observations from the study: In these data, an HLA type influence on TCRB rearrangement remained unresolved. In every one of the four CD4+ subsets, TCRB CDR3s were moderately but significantly shorter in Type 1 diabetes patients.

Sorting gave populations that all exceeded 98% purity. Per germline, CDR1 ENHRY and CDR2 SYGVKD. The J segment lost 4 bases and the V segment lost 4 bases, leaving 6 bases of the junction unmatched. The CDR3 sequence is 15 residues long. The sequenced template was cDNA made from the entire isolated RNA. Naive, central memory and regulatory T cell samples yielded around 3.3 million reads on average. The protocol was immunoSEQ multiplex PCR, while the TCRdb copy is restricted to in-frame clones and leaves out a portion. The sample lists about 150,000 clones; around 8% were seen once. This chain joins TRBV10-3 and TRBJ1-5; TRBD1 aligns across 8 bases. Sequences were obtained from central memory CD4+ T cells from blood. This TCR was sampled from a woman in her forties with type 1 diabetes. This chain's CDR3 is CAISASGTGNQPQHF. The CDR3 DNA follows: TGTGCCATCAGTGCGTCCGGGACAGGTAATCAGCCCCAGCATTTT.